The 5 T cell receptor beta chains reported below all come from one sample, sequenced in a study of identical twins. TCRdb reanalysed the 5' RACE reads using MiXCR and keeps one entry per CDR3 protein. Here the sample spans around 470,000 distinct CDR3 sequences, approximately 15% being singletons. This same sample was also part of a study on yellow fever vaccine responses in identical twins.

Sequenced material: CD4+ T cells sorted from blood. Receptor source: a woman in her late teens or twenties in good health.

This clonotype was recorded a few times. V gene TRBV7-9 combines with J gene TRBJ2-1, with 11 bases aligning to TRBD2. CDR3 size: 16 residues. V was clipped by 2 bases and J by 7 bases; unmatched bases: 7. CDR1 is SEHNR, CDR2 FQNEAQ, per germline (reference sequence). DNA for the CDR3: TGTGCCAGCAGCTTAAGCACTAGCGGGAGTAAAAATGAGCAGTTCTTC. Its translation is CASSLSTSGSKNEQFF. The full variable domain, its missing parts supplied by reference TRBV7-9 and TRBJ2-1, is DTGVSQNPRHKITKRGQNVTFRCDPISEHNRLYWYRQTLGQGPEFLTYFQNEAQLEKSRLLSDRFSAERPKGSFSTLEIQRTEQGDSAMYLCASSLSTSGSKNEQFFGPGTRLTVL.

This chain uses TRBV14 with TRBJ2-1; 13 bases match TRBD2. Germline V lookup: CDR1 SGHDN, CDR2 FVKESK. With 4 bases clipped from V and 8 bases from J, the junction kept 11 bases outside the gene matches. This CDR3 has 17 residues. CDR3 loop: CASSPTSGGLSTDEQFF. CDR3 coding DNA: TGTGCCAGCAGCCCGACTAGCGGGGGGCTTTCGACGGATGAGCAGTTCTTC.

This clonotype was detected a few times. The genes are TRBV7-8 and TRBJ2-2; a weak D match, TRBD1 (6 bases). Trimming took 7 bases from V and 3 from J, leaving 6 bases between them. This CDR3 spans 12 amino acids. Germline V CDR1 and CDR2: SGHVS, FQNEAQ. The CDR3 sequence is CASTGDTGELFF. The CDR3 DNA is TGTGCCAGCACAGGGGACACCGGGGAGCTGTTTTTT.

The table lists this clonotype with a few counts. The V and J genes are TRBV4-1 and TRBJ2-1, with 15 bases identical to TRBD2. Germline V lookup: CDR1 MGHRA, CDR2 YSYEKL. This CDR3 spans 20 amino acids. The V gene end was trimmed by 0 bases and the J gene end by 0 bases; junction bases not matched to a gene: 6. CDR3 DNA sequence: TGCGCCAGCAGCCAAGATCGGGGGACTAGCGGGGGGAGCTCCTACAATGAGCAGTTCTTC. It yields the protein CASSQDRGTSGGSSYNEQFF.

This clonotype was seen more than once but under ten times. The chain carries TRBV4-2 and TRBJ2-1; D unresolved. This CDR3 is 12 amino acids long. V lost 0 bases, J lost 9 bases, and 6 bases lay in between. Germline values: CDR1 LGHNA, CDR2 YNFKEQ. CDR3 loop: CASSQDIGEQFF. The CDR3 DNA sequence: TGTGCCAGCAGCCAAGATATCGGTGAGCAGTTCTTC.